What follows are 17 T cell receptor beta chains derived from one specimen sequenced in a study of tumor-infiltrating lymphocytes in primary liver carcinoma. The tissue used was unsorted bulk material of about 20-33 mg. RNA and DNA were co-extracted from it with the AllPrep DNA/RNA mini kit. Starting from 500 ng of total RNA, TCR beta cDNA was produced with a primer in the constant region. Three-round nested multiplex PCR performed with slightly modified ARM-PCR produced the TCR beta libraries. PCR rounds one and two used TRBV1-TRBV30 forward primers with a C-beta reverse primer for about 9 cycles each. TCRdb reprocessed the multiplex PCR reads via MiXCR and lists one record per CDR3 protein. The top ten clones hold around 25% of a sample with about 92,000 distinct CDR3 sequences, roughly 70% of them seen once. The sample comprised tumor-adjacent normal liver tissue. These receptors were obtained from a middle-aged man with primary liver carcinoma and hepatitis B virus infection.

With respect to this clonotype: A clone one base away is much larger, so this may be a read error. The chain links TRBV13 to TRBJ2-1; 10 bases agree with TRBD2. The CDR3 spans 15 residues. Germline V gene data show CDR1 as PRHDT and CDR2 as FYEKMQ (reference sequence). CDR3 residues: CASSPRTSGYNEQLF. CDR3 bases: TGTGCCAGCAGCCCAAGGACTAGCGGTTACAATGAGCAGCTCTTC.

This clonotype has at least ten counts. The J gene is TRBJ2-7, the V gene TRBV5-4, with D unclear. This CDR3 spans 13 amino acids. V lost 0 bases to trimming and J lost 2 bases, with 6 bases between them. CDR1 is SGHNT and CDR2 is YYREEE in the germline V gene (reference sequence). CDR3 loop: CASSLEQAYEQYF. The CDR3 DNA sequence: TGTGCCAGCAGCTTGGAGCAGGCCTACGAGCAGTACTTC.

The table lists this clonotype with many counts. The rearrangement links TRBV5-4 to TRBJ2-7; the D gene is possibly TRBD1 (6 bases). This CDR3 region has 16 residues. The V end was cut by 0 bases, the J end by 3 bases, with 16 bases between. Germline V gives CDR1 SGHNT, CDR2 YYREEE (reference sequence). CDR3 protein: CASSLAGTLKDYEQYF. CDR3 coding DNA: TGTGCCAGCAGCTTGGCCGGGACACTAAAAGACTACGAGCAGTACTTC.

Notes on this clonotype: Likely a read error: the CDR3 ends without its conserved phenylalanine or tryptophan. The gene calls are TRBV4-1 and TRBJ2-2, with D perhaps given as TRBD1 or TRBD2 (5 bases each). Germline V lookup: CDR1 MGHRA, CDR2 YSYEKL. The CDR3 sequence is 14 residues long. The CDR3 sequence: CTSSPPEGTGELFS. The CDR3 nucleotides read TGCACCAGCAGCCCTCCCGAGGGGACCGGGGAGCTGTTTTCT.

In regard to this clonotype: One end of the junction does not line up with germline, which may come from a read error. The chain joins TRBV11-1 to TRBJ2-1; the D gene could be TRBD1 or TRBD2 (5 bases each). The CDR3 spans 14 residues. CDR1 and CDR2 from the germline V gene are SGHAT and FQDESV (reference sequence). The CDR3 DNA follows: TGTGTCAGCAGCCTAGAACCCGGGACGGACAAACAGTTCTTC. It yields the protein CVSSLEPGTDKQFF.

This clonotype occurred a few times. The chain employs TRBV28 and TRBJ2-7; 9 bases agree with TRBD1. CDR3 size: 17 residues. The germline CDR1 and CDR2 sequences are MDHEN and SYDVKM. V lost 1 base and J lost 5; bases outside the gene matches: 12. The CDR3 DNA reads TGTGCCAGCAGTTTATACTCACCCGGGACAGGGCGCGACGAGCAGTACTTC. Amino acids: CASSLYSPGTGRDEQYF.

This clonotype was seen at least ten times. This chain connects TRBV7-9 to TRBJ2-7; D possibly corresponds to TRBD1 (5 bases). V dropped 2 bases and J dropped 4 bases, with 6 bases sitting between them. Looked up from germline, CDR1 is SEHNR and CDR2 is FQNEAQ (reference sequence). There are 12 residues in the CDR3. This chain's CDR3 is CASSLQGYEQYF. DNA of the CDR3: TGTGCCAGCAGCTTACAGGGTTACGAGCAGTACTTC.

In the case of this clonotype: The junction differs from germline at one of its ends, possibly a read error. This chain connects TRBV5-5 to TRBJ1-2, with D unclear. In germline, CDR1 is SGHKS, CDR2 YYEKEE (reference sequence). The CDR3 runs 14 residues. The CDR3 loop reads CANSLEGAYYGYTF. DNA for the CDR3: TGTGCCAACAGCTTGGAAGGCGCGTACTATGGCTACACCTTC.

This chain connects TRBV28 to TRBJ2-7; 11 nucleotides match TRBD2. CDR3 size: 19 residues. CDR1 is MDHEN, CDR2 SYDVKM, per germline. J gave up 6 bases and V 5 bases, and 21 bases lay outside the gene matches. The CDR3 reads CASSPRQGYLAGGTGEQYF. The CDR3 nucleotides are TGTGCCAGCAGTCCCAGACAGGGCTATCTAGCGGGAGGAACGGGCGAGCAGTACTTC.

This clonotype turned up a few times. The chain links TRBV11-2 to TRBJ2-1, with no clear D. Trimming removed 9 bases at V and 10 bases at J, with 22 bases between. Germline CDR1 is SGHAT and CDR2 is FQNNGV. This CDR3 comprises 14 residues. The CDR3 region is CASHSLSTQTEQFF. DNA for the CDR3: TGTGCCAGTCATTCATTATCAACCCAGACAGAGCAGTTCTTC.

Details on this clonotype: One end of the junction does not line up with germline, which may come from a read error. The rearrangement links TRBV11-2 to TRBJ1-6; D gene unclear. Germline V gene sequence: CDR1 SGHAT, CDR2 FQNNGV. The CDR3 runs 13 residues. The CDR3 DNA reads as TGTGCCAACAGCCTAGAGGGCGGTTCACCCCTCCACTTT. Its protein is CANSLEGGSPLHF.

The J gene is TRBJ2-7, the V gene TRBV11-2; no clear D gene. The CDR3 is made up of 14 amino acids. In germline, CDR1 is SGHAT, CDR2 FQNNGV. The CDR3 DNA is TGTGCCAGCAGCTTTGTAGGGTTGTACTACGAGCGGTACGTC. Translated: CASSFVGLYYERYV.

The CDR3 DNA follows: TGTGCCAGCAGCCCTAGGGGGGACGGCGCTAACTATGGCTACACCTTC. Translated, it gives CASSPRGDGANYGYTF. The chain employs TRBV7-9 and TRBJ1-2; tentatively, D is TRBD1 (6 bases). The CDR3 runs to 16 residues. Germline V lookup: CDR1 SEHNR, CDR2 FQNEAQ (reference sequence). Trimming stripped 5 bases from V and 0 bases from J, with 16 bases between. Drawing the rest from reference TRBV7-9 and TRBJ1-2, the complete variable domain is DTGVSQNPRHKITKRGQNVTFRCDPISEHNRLYWYRQTLGQGPEFLTYFQNEAQLEKSRLLSDRFSAERPKGSFSTLEIQRTEQGDSAMYLCASSPRGDGANYGYTFGSGTRLTVV.

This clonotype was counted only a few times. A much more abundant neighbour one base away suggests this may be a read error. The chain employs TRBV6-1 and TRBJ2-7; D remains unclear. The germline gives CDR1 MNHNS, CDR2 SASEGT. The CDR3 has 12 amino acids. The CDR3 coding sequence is TGTGTCAGCAGTGAAGTCGGCTACGAGCAGTACTTC. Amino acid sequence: CVSSEVGYEQYF.

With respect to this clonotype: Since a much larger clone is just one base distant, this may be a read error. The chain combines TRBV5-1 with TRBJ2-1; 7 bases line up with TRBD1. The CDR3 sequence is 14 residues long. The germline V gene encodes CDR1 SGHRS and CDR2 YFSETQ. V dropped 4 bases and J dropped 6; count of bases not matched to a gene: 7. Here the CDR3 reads CASSVGGSINEQFF. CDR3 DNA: TGCGCCAGCAGCGTAGGGGGCAGTATCAATGAGCAGTTCTTC.

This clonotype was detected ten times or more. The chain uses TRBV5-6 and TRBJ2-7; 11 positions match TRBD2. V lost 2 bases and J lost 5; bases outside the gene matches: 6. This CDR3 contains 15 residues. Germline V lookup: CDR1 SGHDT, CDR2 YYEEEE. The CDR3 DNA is TGTGCCAGCAGCTTCACTAGCGGGAGAGTCAACGAGCAGTACTTC. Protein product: CASSFTSGRVNEQYF.

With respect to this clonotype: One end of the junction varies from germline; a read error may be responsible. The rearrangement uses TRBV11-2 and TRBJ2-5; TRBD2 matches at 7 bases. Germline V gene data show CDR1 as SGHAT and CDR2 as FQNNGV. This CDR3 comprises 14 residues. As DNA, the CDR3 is TGTACCAGCAGCTGGGACTACCACCAAGAGACCCAGTACTTC. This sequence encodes CTSSWDYHQETQYF. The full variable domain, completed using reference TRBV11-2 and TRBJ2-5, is EAGVAQSPRYKIIEKRQSVAFWCNPISGHATLYWYQQILGQGPKLLIQFQNNGVVDDSQLPKDRFSAERLKGVDSTLKIQPAKLEDSAVYLCTSSWDYHQETQYFGPGTRLLVL.